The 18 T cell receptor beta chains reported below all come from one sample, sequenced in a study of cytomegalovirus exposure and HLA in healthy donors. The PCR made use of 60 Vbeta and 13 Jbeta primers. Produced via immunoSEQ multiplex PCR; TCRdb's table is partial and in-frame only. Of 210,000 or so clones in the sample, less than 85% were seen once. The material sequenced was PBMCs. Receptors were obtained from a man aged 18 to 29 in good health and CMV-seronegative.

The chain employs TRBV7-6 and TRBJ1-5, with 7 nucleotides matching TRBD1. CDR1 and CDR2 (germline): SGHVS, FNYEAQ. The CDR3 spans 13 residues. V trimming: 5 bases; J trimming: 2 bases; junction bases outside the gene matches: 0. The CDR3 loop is CASSDRGNQPQHF. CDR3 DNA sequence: TGTGCCAGCAGCGACAGGGGCAATCAGCCCCAGCATTTT.

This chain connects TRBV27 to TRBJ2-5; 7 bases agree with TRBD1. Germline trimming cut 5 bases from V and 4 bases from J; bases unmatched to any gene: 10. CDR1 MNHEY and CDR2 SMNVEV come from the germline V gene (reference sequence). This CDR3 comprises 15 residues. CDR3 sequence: CASSRNRGVGETQYF. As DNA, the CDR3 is TGTGCCAGCAGTAGAAACAGGGGTGTAGGAGAGACCCAGTACTTC.

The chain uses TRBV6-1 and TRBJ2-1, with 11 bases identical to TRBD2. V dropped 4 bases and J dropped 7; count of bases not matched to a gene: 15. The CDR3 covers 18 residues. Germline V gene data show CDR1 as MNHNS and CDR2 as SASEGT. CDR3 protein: CASSGQGRTSGRGNEQFF. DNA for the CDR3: TGTGCCAGCAGTGGGCAGGGTCGAACTAGCGGGAGAGGAAATGAGCAGTTCTTC.

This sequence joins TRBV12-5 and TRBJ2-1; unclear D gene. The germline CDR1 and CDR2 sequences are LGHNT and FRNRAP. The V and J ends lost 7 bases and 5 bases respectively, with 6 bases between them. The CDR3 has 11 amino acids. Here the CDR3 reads CASEQHNEQFF. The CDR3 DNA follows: TGTGCTAGTGAACAGCACAATGAGCAGTTCTTC.

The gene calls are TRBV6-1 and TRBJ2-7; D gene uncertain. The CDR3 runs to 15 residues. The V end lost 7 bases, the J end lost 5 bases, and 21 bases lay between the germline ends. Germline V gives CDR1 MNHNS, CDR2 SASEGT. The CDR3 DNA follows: TGTGCCAGCACCCCCCTTAGTTTTCAGGTCGACGAGCAGTACTTC. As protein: CASTPLSFQVDEQYF.

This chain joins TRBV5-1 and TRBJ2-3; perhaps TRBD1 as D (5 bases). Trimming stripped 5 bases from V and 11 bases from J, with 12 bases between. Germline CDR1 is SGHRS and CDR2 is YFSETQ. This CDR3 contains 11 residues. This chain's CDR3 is CASRSSGQQYF. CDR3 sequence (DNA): TGCGCCAGCAGGTCAAGTGGACAGCAGTATTTT.

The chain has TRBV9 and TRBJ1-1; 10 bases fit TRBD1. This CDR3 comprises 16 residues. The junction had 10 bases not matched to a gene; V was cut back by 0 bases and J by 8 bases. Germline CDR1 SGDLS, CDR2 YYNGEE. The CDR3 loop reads CASSVEEGTGAVEAFF. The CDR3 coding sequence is TGTGCCAGCAGCGTAGAGGAAGGGACAGGGGCAGTCGAAGCTTTCTTT.

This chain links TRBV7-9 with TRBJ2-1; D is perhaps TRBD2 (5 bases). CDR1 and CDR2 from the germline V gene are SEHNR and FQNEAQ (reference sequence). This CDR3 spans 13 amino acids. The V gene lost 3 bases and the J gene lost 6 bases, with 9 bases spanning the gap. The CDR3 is CASSFGKVNEQFF. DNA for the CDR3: TGTGCCAGCAGCTTCGGGAAGGTCAATGAGCAGTTCTTC.

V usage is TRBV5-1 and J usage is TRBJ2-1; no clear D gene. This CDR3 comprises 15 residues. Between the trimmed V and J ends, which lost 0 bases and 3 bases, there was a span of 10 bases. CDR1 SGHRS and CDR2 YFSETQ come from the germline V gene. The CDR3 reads CASSLVPGIYNEQFF. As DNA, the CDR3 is TGCGCCAGCAGCTTGGTCCCAGGAATCTACAATGAGCAGTTCTTC.

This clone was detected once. CDR3 amino acids: CAWNPGTGGQPQHF. The CDR3, as DNA: TGTGCCTGGAACCCCGGGACAGGGGGTCAGCCCCAGCATTTT. This sequence joins TRBV30 and TRBJ1-5; TRBD1 matches at 11 bases. The CDR3 totals 14 residues. The junction had 5 bases not matched to a gene; V was cut back by 4 bases and J by 6 bases. Looked up from germline, CDR1 is GTSNPN and CDR2 is SVGIG (reference sequence).

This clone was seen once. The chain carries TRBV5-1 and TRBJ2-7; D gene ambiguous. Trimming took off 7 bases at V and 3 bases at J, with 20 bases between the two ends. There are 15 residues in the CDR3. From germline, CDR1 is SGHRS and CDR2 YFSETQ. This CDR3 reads CASYPAPEAGYEQYF. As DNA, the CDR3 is TGCGCCAGCTACCCGGCCCCTGAGGCCGGCTACGAGCAGTACTTC.

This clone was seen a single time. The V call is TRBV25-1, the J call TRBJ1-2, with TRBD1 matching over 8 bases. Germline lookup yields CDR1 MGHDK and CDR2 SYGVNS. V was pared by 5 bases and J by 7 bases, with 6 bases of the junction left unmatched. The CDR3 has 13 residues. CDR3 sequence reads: CASSSQGAGGYTF. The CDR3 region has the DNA TGTGCCAGCAGTTCCCAGGGGGCGGGTGGCTACACCTTC.

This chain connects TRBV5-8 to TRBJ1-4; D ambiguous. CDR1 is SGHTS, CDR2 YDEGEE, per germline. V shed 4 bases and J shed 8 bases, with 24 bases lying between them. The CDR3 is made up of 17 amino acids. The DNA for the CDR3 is TGTGCCAGCAGCACGGAGGTCCTTACAGCAGGACGAGAAAAACTGTTTTTT. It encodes CASSTEVLTAGREKLFF.

The chain's CDR3 is CASSPLGGRPTDTQYF. The CDR3 DNA follows: TGTGCCAGCAGCCCCCTGGGTGGGAGACCCACAGATACGCAGTATTTT. This rearrangement joins TRBV9 to TRBJ2-3; TRBD2 might be the D (5 bases). The ends were cut back, 4 bases at V and 2 bases at J, with 17 bases in the middle. CDR1 is SGDLS and CDR2 is YYNGEE in the germline V gene. This CDR3 is 16 amino acids long.

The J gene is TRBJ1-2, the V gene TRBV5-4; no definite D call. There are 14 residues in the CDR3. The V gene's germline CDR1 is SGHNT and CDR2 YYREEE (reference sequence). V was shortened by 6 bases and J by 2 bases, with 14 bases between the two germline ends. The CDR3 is CASTPWAQNYGYTF. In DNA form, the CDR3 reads TGTGCCAGCACCCCTTGGGCACAGAACTATGGCTACACCTTC.

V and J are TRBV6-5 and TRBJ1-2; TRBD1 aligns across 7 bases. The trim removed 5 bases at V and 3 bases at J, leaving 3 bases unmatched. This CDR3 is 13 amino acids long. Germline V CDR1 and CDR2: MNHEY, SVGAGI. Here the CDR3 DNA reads TGTGCCAGCAGTCAGGACAGGTACTATGGCTACACCTTC. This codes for CASSQDRYYGYTF.

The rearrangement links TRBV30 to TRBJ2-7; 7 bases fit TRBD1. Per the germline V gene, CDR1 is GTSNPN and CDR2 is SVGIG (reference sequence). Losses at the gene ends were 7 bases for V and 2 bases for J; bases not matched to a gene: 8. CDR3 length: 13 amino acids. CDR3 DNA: TGTGCCTCTAGACAGGGCGGCCCCTACGAGCAGTACTTC. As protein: CASRQGGPYEQYF.

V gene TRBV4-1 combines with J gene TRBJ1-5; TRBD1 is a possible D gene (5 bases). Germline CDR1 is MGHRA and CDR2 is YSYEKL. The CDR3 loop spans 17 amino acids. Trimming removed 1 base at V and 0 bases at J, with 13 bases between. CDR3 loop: CASSQVPTVYSNQPQHF. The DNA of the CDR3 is TGCGCCAGCAGCCAAGTCCCGACAGTTTATAGCAATCAGCCCCAGCATTTT.